Described below is a single T cell receptor beta chain sequence and its context. Its antigen is not known. These data originate in a study of blood T cells in healthy people across ages. Study-level points and caveats: A greater number of naive CD4+ cells and higher diversity distinguished long-lived donors from aged donors. Donor CMV status was unknown, possibly confounding expanded clonotype changes.

There are 14 residues in the CDR3. Germline CDR1 and CDR2: ENHRY and SYGVKD. J lost 6 bases, V lost 4 bases, and 8 bases had no gene match. The second PCR ran about 6 to 12 cycles with a sample-barcoded 5' primer and J-beta primers. Each cDNA molecule received a tag from a template-switch adaptor that had 12 random nucleotides. MiXCR was run by TCRdb on the 5' RACE reads, yielding one entry per CDR3 protein. The repertoire holds more than 1.4 million distinct CDR3 sequences, with 35% to 45% as singletons. In each sample, at least 6.5 million PBMCs were isolated. The chain uses TRBV10-3 and TRBJ1-2; 7 bases fit TRBD1. Material for sequencing was blood. This TCR was sampled from a young woman in good health. This CDR3 is CAISGMGQRDGYTF. DNA for the CDR3: TGTGCCATCAGTGGTATGGGACAGCGGGATGGCTACACCTTC.